The sequence of this TCR beta chain was determined in a study of OX40 agonist ivuxolimab in advanced cancers. Study-wide background: Given to patients was ivuxolimab, an agonistic anti-OX40 (CD134) antibody. Study findings and constraints: At doses 0.1 to 3.0 mg/kg, CD4+ and CD8+ clones expanded. Also present in some nonresponders was a low level of normalized T-cell clonal expansion.

On cycle 4 day 1 and cycle 7 day 1, as well as at baseline, blood was sampled. Concerning this clone itself: Its antigen is not known.

V lost 3 bases and J lost 3, with 9 bases in between. This CDR3 has 13 amino acids. CDR1 SGDLS and CDR2 YYNGEE come from the germline V gene. The protocol was immunoSEQ multiplex PCR, while the TCRdb copy is restricted to in-frame clones and leaves out a portion. The sample carries tens of thousands of clones, roughly 90% recorded once. The sequence was collected from an adult with an advanced solid tumor such as melanoma, head and neck, liver or kidney cancer. Sequenced material: CD4+ or CD8+ T cells sorted from blood, taken in a trial of the OX40 agonist ivuxolimab. This chain joins TRBV9 and TRBJ1-1; D not resolved. The CDR3 region has the DNA TGTGCCAGCAGCGGGTTGAGGGACACTGAAGCTTTCTTT. Protein product: CASSGLRDTEAFF. Supplemented by reference TRBV9 and TRBJ1-1, the full variable domain reads DSGVTQTPKHLITATGQRVTLRCSPRSGDLSVYWYQQSLDQGLQFLIQYYNGEERAKGNILERFSAQQFPDLHSELNLSSLELGDSALYFCASSGLRDTEAFFGQGTRLTVV.